The 10 T cell receptor beta chains listed next were all sequenced from one sample in a study of long-term antiretroviral therapy in people with HIV. Survey-level resolution applied to immunoSEQ assay v3.0. TCRdb's table, derived via immunoSEQ multiplex PCR, lists solely in-frame clones and lacks some. The sample has 10,000 to 12,000 clones, about four fifths seen once. The input for sequencing was unsorted PBMCs, taken 1.2 years after starting antiretroviral therapy. These receptors were collected from a man aged 40-55 years with HIV.

The chain employs TRBV27 and TRBJ2-7; tentatively, D is TRBD1 or TRBD2 (5 bases each). In germline, CDR1 is MNHEY, CDR2 SMNVEV (reference sequence). The CDR3 spans 14 residues. Trimming left V 4 bases short and J 0 bases short, with 10 bases between. As DNA, the CDR3 is TGTGCCAGCAGTTACGGGGCGGGCTCCTACGAGCAGTACTTC. This sequence encodes CASSYGAGSYEQYF.

The gene calls are TRBV14 and TRBJ1-1; possible D gene TRBD1, 6 bases. CDR1 is SGHDN, CDR2 FVKESK, per germline. This CDR3 has 16 amino acids. The V end was cut by 0 bases, the J end by 11 bases, with 22 bases between. The CDR3 DNA sequence: TGTGCCAGCAGCCAAGAGGGAGCCAGGGGAAGATTTCGCGCTTTCTTT. This encodes CASSQEGARGRFRAFF.

The V gene is TRBV7-6, the J gene TRBJ2-2, with TRBD1 as a possible D gene (5 bases). The germline V gene encodes CDR1 SGHVS and CDR2 FNYEAQ. With 1 base removed from V and 5 bases from J, the gap between germline ends came to 14 bases. CDR3 size: 16 residues. The CDR3 bases are TGTGCCAGCAGCTTAGGGGGCCCCCTGGTGACCGGGGAGCTGTTTTTT. Its protein product is CASSLGGPLVTGELFF.

This clone has just one count. The chain has TRBV19 and TRBJ1-5; 9 bases fit TRBD1. The CDR3 totals 19 residues. Germline V CDR1 and CDR2: LNHDA, SQIVND (reference sequence). With V trimmed by 3 bases and J by 0 bases, 12 bases remained unmatched. CDR3 sequence: CASSIWVGQGPYSNQPQHF. The CDR3 DNA follows: TGTGCCAGTAGTATCTGGGTCGGACAGGGGCCATATAGCAATCAGCCCCAGCATTTT.

This clone was detected a few times. V usage is TRBV25-1 and J usage is TRBJ2-1; TRBD1 matches at 9 bases. The CDR3 is 15 amino acids. V was clipped by 10 bases and J by 6 bases; unmatched bases: 13. Per the germline V gene, CDR1 is MGHDK and CDR2 is SYGVNS. CDR3 in DNA: TGTGCCACCTCGAGGGGGGACAGGGCACTCAATGAGCAGTTCTTC. It yields the protein CATSRGDRALNEQFF.

The rearrangement uses TRBV10-2 and TRBJ2-1; D is perhaps TRBD2 (6 bases). Per germline, CDR1 WSHSY and CDR2 SAAADI. Trimming removed 2 bases at V and 9 bases at J, with 8 bases between. The CDR3 length is 12 residues. CDR3 amino acids: CASSEGGGEQFF. The CDR3 DNA reads TGCGCCAGCAGTGAGGGGGGAGGTGAGCAGTTCTTC.

The rearrangement joins TRBV10-3 to TRBJ2-5; weak D call: TRBD2 (5 bases). V lost 2 bases and J lost 5, with 9 bases in between. Germline V gene lookup returns CDR1 ENHRY and CDR2 SYGVKD. This CDR3 is built from 13 residues. The CDR3 loop reads CAISENPGETQYF. Written as DNA, the CDR3 is TGTGCCATCAGTGAGAACCCGGGGGAGACCCAGTACTTC.

The J gene is TRBJ1-1, the V gene TRBV4-1; D unclear. Trimming pared 0 bases from V and 0 bases from J, leaving 8 bases between. Germline CDR1 and CDR2: MGHRA and YSYEKL. This CDR3 contains 15 residues. CDR3 region: CASSQDVAMNTEAFF. The CDR3 region has the DNA TGCGCCAGCAGCCAAGATGTGGCCATGAACACTGAAGCTTTCTTT.

The gene calls are TRBV10-2 and TRBJ2-7; D unresolved. Germline V lookup: CDR1 WSHSY, CDR2 SAAADI. The CDR3 sequence is 14 residues long. The germline V and J ends were trimmed by 3 bases and 1 base, with 10 bases remaining between them. The CDR3 nucleotides are TGCGCCAGCAGTGAATCCGCCCATTCCTACGAGCAGTACTTC. Translated: CASSESAHSYEQYF.

The chain has TRBV7-9 and TRBJ2-5; D remains ambiguous. The CDR3 consists of 14 residues. Germline CDR1 and CDR2: SEHNR and FQNEAQ (reference sequence). V dropped 5 bases and J dropped 2 bases, with 12 bases sitting between them. CDR3 residues: CASSATMTQETQYF. Written as DNA, the CDR3 is TGTGCCAGCAGCGCCACCATGACTCAAGAGACCCAGTACTTC.